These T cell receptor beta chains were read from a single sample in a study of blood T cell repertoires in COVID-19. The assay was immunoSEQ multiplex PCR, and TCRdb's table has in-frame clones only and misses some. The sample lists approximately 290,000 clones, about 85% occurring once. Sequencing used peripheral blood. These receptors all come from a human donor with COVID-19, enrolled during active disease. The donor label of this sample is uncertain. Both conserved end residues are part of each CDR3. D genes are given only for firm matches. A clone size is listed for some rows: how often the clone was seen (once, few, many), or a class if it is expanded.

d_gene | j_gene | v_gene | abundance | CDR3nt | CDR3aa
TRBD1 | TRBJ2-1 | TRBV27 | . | TGTGCCAGCAGACCCGGACAGGGGATGGACAATGAGCAGTTCTTC | CASRPGQGMDNEQFF
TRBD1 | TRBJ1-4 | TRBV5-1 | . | TGCGCCAGCAGCCCAGAGGGACAGGGAGGCGAAAAACTGTTTTTT | CASSPEGQGGEKLFF
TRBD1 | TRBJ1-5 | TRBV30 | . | TGTGCCTGGAGTGTCAACAGGGGAGAAAGTAGCAATCAGCCCCAGCATTTT | CAWSVNRGESSNQPQHF
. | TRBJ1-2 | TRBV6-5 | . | TGTGCCAGCAGTTACGGGTTAAGACAGAACTATGGCTACACCTTC | CASSYGLRQNYGYTF
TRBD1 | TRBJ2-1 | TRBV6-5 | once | TGTGCCAGCATGGACAGGAGAAACAATGAGCAGTTCTTC | CASMDRRNNEQFF
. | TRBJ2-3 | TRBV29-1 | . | TGCAGCGTTGTAGGCAGGAACACAGATACGCAGTATTTT | CSVVGRNTDTQYF
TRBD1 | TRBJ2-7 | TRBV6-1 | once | TGTGCCAGCAGTGAAGTGGGACAGGGAACCTACGAGCAGTACTTC | CASSEVGQGTYEQYF
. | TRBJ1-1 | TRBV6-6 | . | TGTGCCAGCAGACCCGGACAGAACACTGAAGCTTTCTTT | CASRPGQNTEAFF
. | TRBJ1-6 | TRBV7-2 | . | TGTGCCAGCAGCCCCCCCGGTTTACCCCTCCACTTT | CASSPPGLPLHF
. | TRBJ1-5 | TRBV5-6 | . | TGTGCCAGCAGCTACCGACAGGTCCGGGGCCAGCCCCAGCATTTT | CASSYRQVRGQPQHF
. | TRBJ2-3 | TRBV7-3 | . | TGTGCCAGCAGCCCCCTGGGCGGGAGCACAGATACGCAGTATTTT | CASSPLGGSTDTQYF
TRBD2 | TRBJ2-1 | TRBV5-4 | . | TGTGCCAGCAGCTTGGGGGGGCTAGCGGGAGGGCCAGATGAGCAGTTCTTC | CASSLGGLAGGPDEQFF
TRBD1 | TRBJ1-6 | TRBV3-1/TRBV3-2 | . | TGTGCCAGCAGCCTGGGACAGGGAAATTCACCCCTCCACTTT | CASSLGQGNSPLHF
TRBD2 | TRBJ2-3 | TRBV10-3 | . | TGTGCCATCAGTGGGCGGGAGTTACTTACAGATACGCAGTATTTT | CAISGRELLTDTQYF
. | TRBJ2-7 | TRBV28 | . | TGTGCCAGCAGTACAACCCGGGCCTACGAGCAGTACTTC | CASSTTRAYEQYF
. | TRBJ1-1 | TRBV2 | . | TGTGCCAGCAGGAACTTAGGGGCCCCCAACACTGAAGCTTTCTTT | CASRNLGAPNTEAFF
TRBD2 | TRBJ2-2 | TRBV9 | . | TGTGCCAGCAGCGTAGGCATGGGCGTACTAGCGGGAGGGAACACCGGGGAGCTGTTTTTT | CASSVGMGVLAGGNTGELFF
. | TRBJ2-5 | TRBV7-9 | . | TGTGCCAGCAGCTTAGCAGGGGGTTCAGAGACCCAGTACTTC | CASSLAGGSETQYF
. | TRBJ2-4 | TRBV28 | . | TGTGCCAGCAGTGTACAGGGTGGAATAGCCAAAAACATTCAGTACTTC | CASSVQGGIAKNIQYF
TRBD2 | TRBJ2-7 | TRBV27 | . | TGTGCCAGCAGTCCCTCGACTAGCGGGATCCAAGAGCAGTACTTC | CASSPSTSGIQEQYF
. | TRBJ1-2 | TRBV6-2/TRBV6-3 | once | TGTGCCAGCAGTTACGGGCAGATCTATGGCTACACCTTC | CASSYGQIYGYTF
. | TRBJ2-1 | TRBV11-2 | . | TGTGCCAGCAGCTTAGATCTGGGCTCCAATGAGCAGTTCTTC | CASSLDLGSNEQFF
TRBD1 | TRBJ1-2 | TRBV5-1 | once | TGCGCCAGCAGCCCGACAGGGGGAAAGAGTGGCTACACCTTC | CASSPTGGKSGYTF
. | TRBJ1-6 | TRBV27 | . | TGTGCCAGCAGTTTAGGAGTCGGGAGCTCCTATAATTCACCCCTCCACTTT | CASSLGVGSSYNSPLHF
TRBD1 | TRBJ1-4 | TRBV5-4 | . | TGTGCCAGCACCAGGGACAGTAATGAAAAACTGTTTTTT | CASTRDSNEKLFF
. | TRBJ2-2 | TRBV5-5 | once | TGTGCCAGCAGCTTGGCCTCCGGGGAGCTGTTTTTT | CASSLASGELFF
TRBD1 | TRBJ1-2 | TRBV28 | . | TGTGCCCACGCCGGGACAGGGAACTATGGCTACACCTTC | CAHAGTGNYGYTF
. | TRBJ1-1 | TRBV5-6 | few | TGTGCCAGCAGCCATAGGGGGGGCCCTGAAGCTTTCTTT | CASSHRGGPEAFF
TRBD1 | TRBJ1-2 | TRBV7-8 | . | TGTGCCAGCAGCTTTGGGACAGCTTTGGACTATGGCTACACCTTC | CASSFGTALDYGYTF
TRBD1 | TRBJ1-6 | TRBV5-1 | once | TGCGCCAGCAGCCCGGGGACAGGGGATATTTCACCCCTCCACTTT | CASSPGTGDISPLHF
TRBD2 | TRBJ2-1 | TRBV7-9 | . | TGTGCCAGCAGGCAGGGGCTAGCGGGAGGGCCTGCCTACAATGAGCAGTTCTTC | CASRQGLAGGPAYNEQFF
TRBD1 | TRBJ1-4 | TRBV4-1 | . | TGCGCCAGCAGTCTCCTCGGTGACAGGGGTGAAAAACTGTTTTTT | CASSLLGDRGEKLFF
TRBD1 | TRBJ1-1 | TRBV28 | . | TGTGCCAGCAGTCGAATGACAGGGGTTTTTACTGAAGCTTTCTTT | CASSRMTGVFTEAFF
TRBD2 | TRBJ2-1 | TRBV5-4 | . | TGTGCCAGCAGCGGCCAACTAGCGAGCTCCTACAATGAGCAGTTCTTC | CASSGQLASSYNEQFF
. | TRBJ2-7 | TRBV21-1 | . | TGTGCCAGCAGCAAATCTACTCTAGGAATCTACGAGCAGTACTTC | CASSKSTLGIYEQYF
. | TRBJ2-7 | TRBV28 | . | TGTGCCAGCAGTTTGGTACAGGGAACCTACACCTACGAGCAGTACTTC | CASSLVQGTYTYEQYF
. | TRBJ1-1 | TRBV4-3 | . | TGCGCCAGCAGCCAAGAGTTGGGTCAGGTGGAACTCTTT | CASSQELGQVELF
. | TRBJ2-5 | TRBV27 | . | TGTGCCAGCCTCATTCCAATCGGAGGGGAGACCCAGTACTTC | CASLIPIGGETQYF
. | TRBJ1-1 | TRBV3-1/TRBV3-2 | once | TGTGCCAGCAGCCAAGGACCGGGAGGCACTGAAGCTTTCTTT | CASSQGPGGTEAFF
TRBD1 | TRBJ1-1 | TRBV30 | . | TGTGCCTCGGACAGGGGAAGAACTGAAGCTTTCTTT | CASDRGRTEAFF